The entry below gives a single T cell receptor (beta chain) sequence along with its context. Only in-frame clones appear in the TCRdb table, and some are missing; sequencing was by immunoSEQ multiplex PCR. The sample lists about 350,000 clones, around 89% occurring once. The CDR3 sequence is 14 residues long. Germline values: CDR1 LGHNA, CDR2 YSLEER. The germline V and J ends were trimmed by 4 bases and 6 bases, with 16 bases remaining between them. The treatment denotes: around 19 received Ad26.COV2.S at low or high dose, single or two shots; 5 received placebo; per-sample allocation not given. Samples came from day 63 after the first vaccine or placebo injection. The data derive from a study of Ad26.COV2.S vaccination and SARS-CoV-2 variants.

This TCR was sampled from a person aged 18 to 59 who received the Ad26.COV2.S COVID-19 vaccine or a placebo. This material consisted of peripheral blood, taken in a trial of Ad26.COV2.S vaccine versus placebo. V gene TRBV4-3 combines with J gene TRBJ2-7; D unresolved. CDR3 loop: CASSPFLGVSEQYF. For the CDR3, the DNA is TGCGCCAGCAGCCCGTTCCTCGGCGTTAGCGAGCAGTACTTC.